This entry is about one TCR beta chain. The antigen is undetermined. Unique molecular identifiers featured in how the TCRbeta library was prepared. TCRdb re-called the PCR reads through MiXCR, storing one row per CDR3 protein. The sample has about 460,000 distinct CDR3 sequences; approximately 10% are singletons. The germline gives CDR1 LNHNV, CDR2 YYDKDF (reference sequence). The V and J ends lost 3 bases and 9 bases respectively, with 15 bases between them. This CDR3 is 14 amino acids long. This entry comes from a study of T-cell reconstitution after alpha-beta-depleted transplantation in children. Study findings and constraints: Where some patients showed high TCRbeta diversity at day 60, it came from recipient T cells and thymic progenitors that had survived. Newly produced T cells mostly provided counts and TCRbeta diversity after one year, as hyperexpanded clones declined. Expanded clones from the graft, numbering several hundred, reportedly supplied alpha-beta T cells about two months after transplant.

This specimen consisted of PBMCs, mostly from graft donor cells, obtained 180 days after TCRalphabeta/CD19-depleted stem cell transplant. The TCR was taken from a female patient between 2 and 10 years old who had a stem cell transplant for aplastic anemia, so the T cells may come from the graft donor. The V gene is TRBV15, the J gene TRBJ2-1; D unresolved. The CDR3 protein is CATSSEDVGGEQFF. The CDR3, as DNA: TGTGCCACCAGCAGCGAGGATGTGGGTGGTGAGCAGTTCTTC. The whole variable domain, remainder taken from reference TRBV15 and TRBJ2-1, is DAMVIQNPRYQVTQFGKPVTLSCSQTLNHNVMYWYQQKSSQAPKLLFHYYDKDFNNEADTPDNFQSRRPNTSFCFLDIRSPGLGDTAMYLCATSSEDVGGEQFFGPGTRLTVL.